This is a list of T cell receptor beta chains from one sample in a study of naive and memory T cell subsets. TCRdb re-called the UMI-ligation and nested PCR reads through MiXCR, storing one row per CDR3 protein. The sample lists around 27,000 distinct CDR3 sequences; 9.5% to 12% were seen once. Material: effector memory CD4+ T cells from blood. Receptor source: a human donor in good health. Each CDR3 is given with its conserved first and last residue. A D gene is named only where the DNA matches it firmly. The size of a clone is reported for some rows only, either as once, few or many, or as a class for expanded clones.

TRBV11-3	TRBJ2-5	many	NA	CASSPQGSLQETQYF
TRBV18	TRBJ2-1	many	NA	CASSSGGNSYNEQFF
TRBV27	TRBJ2-1	NA	TRBD2	CASSFWTSKDNEQFF
TRBV7-9	TRBJ1-3	many	NA	CASSSGQPNSGNTIYF
TRBV28	TRBJ2-7	few	NA	CASSSPNLYEQYF
TRBV3-1	TRBJ1-2	few	NA	CASSQEWAANYGYTF
TRBV12-3/TRBV12-4	TRBJ2-7	NA	NA	CASSSEGSSYEQYF
TRBV3-1	TRBJ1-1	NA	NA	CASSQGRTFRNTEAFF
TRBV30	TRBJ1-2	NA	NA	CAWAANWERRGYTF
TRBV28	TRBJ1-3	few	NA	CASTPRGRAGNTIYF
TRBV24-1	TRBJ1-2	many	TRBD1	CATSEQGISGYTF
TRBV7-2	TRBJ1-4	NA	NA	CASSLDGSGVWEKLFF
TRBV12-3/TRBV12-4	TRBJ2-5	many	NA	CASRVDKRQETQYF
TRBV18	TRBJ2-1	many	TRBD2	CASSRGPSGSGEQFF
TRBV19	TRBJ2-5	NA	TRBD2	CASSIPGTSGATQCF
TRBV5-6	TRBJ2-6	NA	NA	CASSTISGANVLTF
TRBV28	TRBJ1-2	NA	NA	CASRTTGTTNYGYTF
TRBV4-1	TRBJ1-1	few	NA	CASSRGSYMNTEAFF
TRBV6-2/TRBV6-3	TRBJ1-1	many	NA	CASSHGTEAFF
TRBV14	TRBJ2-1	many	NA	CASSLLSRLSNEQFF
TRBV7-9	TRBJ2-1	few	NA	CASSLDRRSDEQFF
TRBV7-9	TRBJ2-1	NA	NA	CASSSGREQFF
TRBV6-5	TRBJ1-4	few	NA	CASSYSATNEKLFF
TRBV9	TRBJ2-5	many	NA	CASSSGQTETQYF
TRBV3-1	TRBJ1-1	many	NA	CASSQDPTEAFF
TRBV11-3	TRBJ2-1	few	NA	CASSFWTSGNEQFF
TRBV20-1	TRBJ2-4	many	NA	CSARGPGLPNIQYF
TRBV7-6	TRBJ1-2	few	NA	CASSPSGRVGFSEGYTF
TRBV24-1	TRBJ2-7	many	NA	CATSDLRGKDYEQYF
TRBV18	TRBJ2-1	many	NA	CASSQNSAAGSYNEQFF
TRBV2	TRBJ2-7	many	NA	CASTTAQSYEQYF
TRBV5-5	TRBJ2-5	few	NA	CASSLAWDDFETQYF
TRBV7-2	TRBJ2-4	few	NA	CASSLGAGMNIQYF
TRBV6-2/TRBV6-3	TRBJ2-7	NA	TRBD1	CASSYWMMGQGNHEQYF
TRBV30	TRBJ2-5	few	NA	CAWSVTGETQYF
TRBV6-2/TRBV6-3	TRBJ2-1	NA	TRBD1	CASSPLPDRAVHNEQFF
TRBV24-1	TRBJ2-1	medium-sized	NA	CATSASPKAGTYNEQFF
TRBV20-1	TRBJ1-6	NA	NA	CSAASHSTQSSYNSPLHF
TRBV24-1	TRBJ1-3	few	NA	CATSDSTSQGNTIYF
TRBV5-1	TRBJ2-3	medium-sized	NA	CASSLALDGFRTDTQYF
TRBV11-3	TRBJ2-1	many	TRBD1	CASSNGQGRSYNEQFF
TRBV7-2	TRBJ1-1	medium-sized	NA	CASSLSANTEAFF
TRBV6-5	TRBJ2-3	NA	NA	CAISRVGRTDTQYF
TRBV7-9	TRBJ1-1	many	TRBD1	CASSLGDRGNTEAFF
TRBV27	TRBJ1-2	NA	NA	CASQNSRGCGYTF
TRBV5-6	TRBJ1-2	few	NA	CASSLDPWQKLDGYTF
TRBV14	TRBJ1-2	few	NA	CASSHSRQYGYTF
TRBV7-2	TRBJ2-1	NA	TRBD1	CASSSSPGQGVNEQFF
TRBV30	TRBJ2-3	NA	NA	CAWSHGGEADTQYF
TRBV6-2/TRBV6-3	TRBJ1-5	many	NA	CASSEILGFSNQPQHF
TRBV28	TRBJ1-1	few	NA	CASSLLTPQRNTEAFF